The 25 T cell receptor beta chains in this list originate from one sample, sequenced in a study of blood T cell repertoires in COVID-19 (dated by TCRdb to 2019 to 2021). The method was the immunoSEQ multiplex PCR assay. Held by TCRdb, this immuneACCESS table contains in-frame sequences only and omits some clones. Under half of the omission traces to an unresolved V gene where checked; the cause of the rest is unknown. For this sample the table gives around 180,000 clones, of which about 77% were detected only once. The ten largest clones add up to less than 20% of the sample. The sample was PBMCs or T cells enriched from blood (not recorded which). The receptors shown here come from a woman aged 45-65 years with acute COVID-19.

DNA of the CDR3: TGTGCCAGCAGTTACGGCCGACAGGGGGCTGTGGACTATGGCTACACCTTC. Its protein product is CASSYGRQGAVDYGYTF. This chain links TRBV6-2 or TRBV6-3 with TRBJ1-2; 10 nucleotides agree with TRBD1. CDR1 MNHEY and CDR2 SVGEGT come from the germline V gene. The CDR3 spans 17 residues. Trimming cost V 2 bases and J 3 bases; bases outside gene matches: 9.

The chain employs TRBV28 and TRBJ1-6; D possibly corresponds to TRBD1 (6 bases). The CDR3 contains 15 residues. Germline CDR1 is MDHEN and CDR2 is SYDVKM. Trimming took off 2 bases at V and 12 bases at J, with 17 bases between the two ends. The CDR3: CASSLGAGDPLPLHF. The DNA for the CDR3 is TGTGCCAGCAGTTTAGGGGCAGGGGACCCATTACCCCTCCACTTT.

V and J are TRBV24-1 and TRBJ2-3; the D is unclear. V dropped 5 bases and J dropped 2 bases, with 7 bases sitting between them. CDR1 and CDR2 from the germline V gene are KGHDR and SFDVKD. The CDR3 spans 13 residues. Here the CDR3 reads CATSGAYTDTQYF. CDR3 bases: TGTGCCACCAGTGGCGCTTACACAGATACGCAGTATTTT.

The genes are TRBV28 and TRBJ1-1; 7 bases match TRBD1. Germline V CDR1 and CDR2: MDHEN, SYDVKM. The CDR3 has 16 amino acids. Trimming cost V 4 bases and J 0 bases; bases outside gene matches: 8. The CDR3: CASSSPTGRMNTEAFF. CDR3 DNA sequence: TGTGCCAGCAGTTCCCCGACAGGGCGAATGAACACTGAAGCTTTCTTT. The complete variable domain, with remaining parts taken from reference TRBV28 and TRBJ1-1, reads DVKVTQSSRYLVKRTGEKVFLECVQDMDHENMFWYRQDPGLGLRLIYFSYDVKMKEKGDIPEGYSVSREKKERFSLILESASTNQTSMYLCASSSPTGRMNTEAFFGQGTRLTVV.

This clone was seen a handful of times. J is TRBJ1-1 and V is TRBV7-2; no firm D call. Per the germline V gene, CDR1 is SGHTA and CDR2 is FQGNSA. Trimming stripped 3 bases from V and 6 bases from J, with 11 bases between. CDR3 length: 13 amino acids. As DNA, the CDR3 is TGTGCCAGCAGCTTCGCCCTGGGCGCTGAAGCTTTCTTT. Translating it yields CASSFALGAEAFF.

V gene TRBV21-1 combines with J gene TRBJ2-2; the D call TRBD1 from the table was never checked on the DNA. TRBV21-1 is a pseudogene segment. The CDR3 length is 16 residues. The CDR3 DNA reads TGTGCCAGCAGCCAAAAAGACAGGTCTAACACCGGGGAGCTGTTTTTT. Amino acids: CASSQKDRSNTGELFF.

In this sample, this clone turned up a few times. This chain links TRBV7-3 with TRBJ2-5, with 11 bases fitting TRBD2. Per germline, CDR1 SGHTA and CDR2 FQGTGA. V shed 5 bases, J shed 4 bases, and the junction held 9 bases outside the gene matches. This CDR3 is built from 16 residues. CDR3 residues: CASSLRSGGAGETQYF. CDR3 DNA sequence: TGTGCCAGCAGCCTCCGTAGCGGGGGGGCCGGAGAGACCCAGTACTTC.

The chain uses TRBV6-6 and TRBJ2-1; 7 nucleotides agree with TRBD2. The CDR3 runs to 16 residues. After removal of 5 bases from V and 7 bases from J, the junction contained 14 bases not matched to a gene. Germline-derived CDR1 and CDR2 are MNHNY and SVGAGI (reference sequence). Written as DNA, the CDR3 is TGTGCCAGCAGTCCCCTAGGAAGCGGGGATAAAAATGAGCAGTTCTTC. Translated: CASSPLGSGDKNEQFF.

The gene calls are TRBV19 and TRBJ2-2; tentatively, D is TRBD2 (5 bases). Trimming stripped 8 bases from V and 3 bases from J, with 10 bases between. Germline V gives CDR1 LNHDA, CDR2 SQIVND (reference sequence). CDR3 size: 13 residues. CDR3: CASAGEYTGELFF. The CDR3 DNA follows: TGTGCCAGTGCCGGGGAGTACACCGGGGAGCTGTTTTTT.

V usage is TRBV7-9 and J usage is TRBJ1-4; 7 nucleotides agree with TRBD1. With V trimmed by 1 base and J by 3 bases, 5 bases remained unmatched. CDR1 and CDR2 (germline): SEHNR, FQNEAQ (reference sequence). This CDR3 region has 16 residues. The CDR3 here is CASSLVRGPANEKLFF. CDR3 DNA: TGTGCCAGCAGCTTAGTTAGGGGGCCGGCTAATGAAAAACTGTTTTTT.

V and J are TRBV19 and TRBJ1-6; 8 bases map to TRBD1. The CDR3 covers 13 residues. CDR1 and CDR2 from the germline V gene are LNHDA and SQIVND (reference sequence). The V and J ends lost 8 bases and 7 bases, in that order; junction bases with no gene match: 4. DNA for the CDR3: TGTGCCAGTTCCGGACAGGGCAATTCACCCCTCCACTTT. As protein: CASSGQGNSPLHF.

The CDR3 region is CSVVFGGRNEKLFF. The CDR3 coding sequence is TGCAGCGTGGTCTTCGGGGGGAGAAATGAAAAACTGTTTTTT. The chain has TRBV29-1 and TRBJ1-4; maybe TRBD1 (5 bases). Germline loops: CDR1 SQVTM, CDR2 ANQGSEA. The germline V and J ends were trimmed by 6 bases and 5 bases, with 16 bases remaining between them. This CDR3 has 14 residues.

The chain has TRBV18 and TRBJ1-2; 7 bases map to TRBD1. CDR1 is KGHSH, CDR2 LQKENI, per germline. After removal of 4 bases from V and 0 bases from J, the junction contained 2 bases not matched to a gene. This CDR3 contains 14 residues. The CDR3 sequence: CASSQDRANYGYTF. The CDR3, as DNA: TGTGCCAGCTCACAAGACAGGGCTAACTATGGCTACACCTTC.

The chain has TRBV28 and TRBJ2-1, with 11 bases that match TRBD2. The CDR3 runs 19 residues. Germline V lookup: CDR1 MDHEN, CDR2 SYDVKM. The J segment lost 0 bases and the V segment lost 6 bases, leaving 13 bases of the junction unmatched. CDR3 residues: CASSPPGLAVPSSYNEQFF. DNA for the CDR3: TGTGCCAGCAGCCCTCCGGGACTAGCGGTACCGAGCTCCTACAATGAGCAGTTCTTC.

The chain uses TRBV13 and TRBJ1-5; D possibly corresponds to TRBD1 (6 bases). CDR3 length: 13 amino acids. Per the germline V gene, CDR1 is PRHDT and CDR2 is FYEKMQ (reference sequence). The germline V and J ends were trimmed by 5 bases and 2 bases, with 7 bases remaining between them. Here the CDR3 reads CASSRTGNQPQHF. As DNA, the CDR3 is TGTGCCAGCAGCCGGACAGGCAATCAGCCCCAGCATTTT.

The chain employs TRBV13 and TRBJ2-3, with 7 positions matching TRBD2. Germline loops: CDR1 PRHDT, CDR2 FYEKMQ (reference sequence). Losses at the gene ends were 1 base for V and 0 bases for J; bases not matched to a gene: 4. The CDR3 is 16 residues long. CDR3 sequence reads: CASSLVGGPSTDTQYF. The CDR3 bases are TGTGCCAGCAGCTTAGTGGGAGGGCCCAGCACAGATACGCAGTATTTT.

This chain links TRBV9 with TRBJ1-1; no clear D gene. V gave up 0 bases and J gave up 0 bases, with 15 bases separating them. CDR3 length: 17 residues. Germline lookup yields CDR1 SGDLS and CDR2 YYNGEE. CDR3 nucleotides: TGTGCCAGCAGCGTAGGTCAGGCGACCTACATGAACACTGAAGCTTTCTTT. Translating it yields CASSVGQATYMNTEAFF.

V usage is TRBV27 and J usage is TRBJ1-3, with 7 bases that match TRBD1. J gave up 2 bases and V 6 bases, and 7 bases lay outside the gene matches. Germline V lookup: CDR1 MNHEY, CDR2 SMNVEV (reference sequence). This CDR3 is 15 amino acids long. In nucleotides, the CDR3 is TGTGCCAGCAGCTATGCAGGGGGAACTGGAAACACCATATATTTT. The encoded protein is CASSYAGGTGNTIYF.

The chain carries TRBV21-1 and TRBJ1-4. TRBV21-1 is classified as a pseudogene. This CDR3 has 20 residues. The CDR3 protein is CASSKATYPPPKNFNEKLFF. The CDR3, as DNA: TGTGCCAGCAGCAAAGCAACGTACCCGCCGCCCAAGAACTTTAATGAAAAACTGTTTTTT.

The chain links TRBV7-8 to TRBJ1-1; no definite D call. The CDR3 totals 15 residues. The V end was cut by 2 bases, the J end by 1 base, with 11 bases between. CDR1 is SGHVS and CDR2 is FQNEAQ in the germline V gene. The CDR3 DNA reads TGTGCCAGCAGCTTATACGCTACAGCGAACACTGAAGCTTTCTTT. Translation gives CASSLYATANTEAFF.

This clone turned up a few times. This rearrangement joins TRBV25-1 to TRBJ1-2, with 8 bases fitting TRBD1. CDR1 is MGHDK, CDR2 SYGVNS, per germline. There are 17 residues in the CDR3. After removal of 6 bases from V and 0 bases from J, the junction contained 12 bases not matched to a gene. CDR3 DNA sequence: TGTGCCAGCAGGTCCGGGACAGGCCAATTCCCTAACTATGGCTACACCTTC. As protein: CASRSGTGQFPNYGYTF.

Here the CDR3 reads CASTLRGQGIGSPLHF. The DNA for the CDR3 is TGTGCCAGCACTCTCCGAGGACAGGGGATAGGGTCACCCCTCCACTTT. The rearrangement uses TRBV28 and TRBJ1-6, with TRBD1 matching over 9 bases. The J segment lost 10 bases and the V segment lost 7 bases, leaving 14 bases of the junction unmatched. There are 16 residues in the CDR3. Germline CDR1 is MDHEN and CDR2 is SYDVKM.

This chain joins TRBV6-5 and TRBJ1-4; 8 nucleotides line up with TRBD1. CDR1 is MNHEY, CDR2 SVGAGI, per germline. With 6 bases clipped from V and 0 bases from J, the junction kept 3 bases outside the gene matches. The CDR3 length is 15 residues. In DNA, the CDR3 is TGTGCCAGCAGGAAGACAGGGGCAACTAATGAAAAACTGTTTTTT. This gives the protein CASRKTGATNEKLFF.

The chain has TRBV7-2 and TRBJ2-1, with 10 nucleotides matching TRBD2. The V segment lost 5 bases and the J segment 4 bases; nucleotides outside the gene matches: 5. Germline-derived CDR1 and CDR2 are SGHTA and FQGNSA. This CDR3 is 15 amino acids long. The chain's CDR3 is CASSPPSGGYNEQFF. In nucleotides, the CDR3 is TGTGCCAGCAGCCCCCCTAGCGGGGGATACAATGAGCAGTTCTTC.

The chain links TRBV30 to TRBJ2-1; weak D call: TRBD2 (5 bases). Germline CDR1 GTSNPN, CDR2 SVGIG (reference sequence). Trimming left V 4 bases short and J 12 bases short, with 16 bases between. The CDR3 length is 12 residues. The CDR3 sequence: CAWNSGSPGQFF. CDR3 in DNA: TGTGCCTGGAACTCGGGGTCACCCGGGCAGTTCTTC.